The sequence of this T cell receptor (beta chain) was determined in a study of shared clonotypes between healthy human individuals (dated by TCRdb to about 2020). Context from the whole study: A couple of women and a few men aged 18 to 49 years were included in the cohort. Blood TCR repertoires of five healthy adults were deeply sequenced to estimate repertoire size and the extent of clonotype sharing between individuals. Libraries were prepared and TCR repertoires were sequenced by different laboratories using diverse techniques, in order to increase sequencing depth and limit assay-specific biases. For each donor, three plates each were used for CD4 naive and CD4 memory, two plates were used for CD8 naive, and one plate was used for CD8 memory. Each donor's leukapheresis produced roughly between roughly 0.85 and 9.5 billion PBMCs.

Using the deep immunoSEQ assay, TCR CDR3 regions were amplified from genomic DNA by multiplex PCR. Extracted genomic DNA from each cell subset was distributed evenly across all wells of several immunoSEQ 96-well plates, and each plate was treated as a replicate. Each replicate PCR for sorted subsets received around 210 ng genomic DNA, equal to 30,000 or so T cell genomes. The purified libraries were quantified using a Qubit 3.0 fluorometer, sized with a Bioanalyzer 2100, and then quantified again using the KAPA Library Quantification kit. Every immunoSEQ 96-well plate was sequenced on a separate single-read 150-cycle Illumina NextSeq 550 flow cell. For the original study's pipeline: Because only junctional sequences without quality scores were contained in the immunoSEQ output, filtering matching that applied to full-length reads could not be performed. To assign V/J genes and CDR3, sequences were annotated using PyIR, a Python wrapper for IgBLAST v1.9, with IMGT germline references. Any read was removed if the V/J assignment was weak (E-value above 1e-6), the CDR3 was missing, or the read contained stop codons, out-of-frame junctions, or ambiguous translated residues. A V3J clonotype was defined by an identical inferred V gene, J gene, and CDR3 amino acid sequence. The percentage overlap between two repertoires was calculated by dividing the number of shared unique clonotypes by the size of the smaller repertoire. Three approaches were used to assess repertoire richness: RTK rarefaction, the Chao1 estimator, and Recon v2.1 estimates of unobserved clonotypes. Generation probabilities for all TCRbeta clonotypes obtained by the gDNA method from four donors were computed using OLGA. The clones in this table, taken by TCRdb from immuneACCESS, are in-frame only. Not every clone is retained; where verified, under half of the shortfall comes from an unresolved V gene, and the cause of the rest is unknown. V, J and clone size derive from that table, while D and trimming were established from the DNA sequence. The sample table lists more than 2 million clones, approximately 95% of them with a count of one. The ten largest clones represent about 1.1% of the sample.

What the study reported, not specific to this receptor: Compared with non-shared clonotypes, the clonotypes found in all four sorted-subset donors had higher generation probabilities. Pairwise subsampling led to the expectation that sequencing depth would affect the degree of clonotype sharing among donors. Sampling was restricted to blood, and TCR repertoires in tissue are likely to differ from TCR repertoires in blood. Estimated clonotype richness was generally larger for naive than for memory subsets. Rarefaction of sorted-subset datasets indicated incomplete sequencing despite the large sequencing depth. Because the study included only a small number of donors, the genetic and exposure-history diversity represented was limited. Across four donors, approximately 5% of naive CD4, more than 3% of naive CD8, about 2.3% of memory CD4, and under 0.45% of memory CD8 clonotypes were shared.

CD8 naive samples consisted of CD45RO-negative cells that were positively selected for CCR7, yielding a CD45RA+CCR7+ population without TemRA cells. Healthy HIV-negative adults with no recently reported acute infections or vaccinations were included as donors. Only Caucasian adults living in Nashville, Tennessee, USA were represented among the donors. Blood was collected by leukapheresis, and PBMCs were isolated by Ficoll-Histopaque density gradient centrifugation and then cryopreserved in liquid nitrogen vapor phase. Analytical flow cytometry was used to check the purity and quantity of every magnetically sorted T cell population. From each sorted fraction, genomic DNA was isolated and quantified by UV absorbance on a Nanodrop 2000c. Concerning this clone: The clone's antigen remains unknown. Per-base quality was not reported, and no clone a single base away is much larger than it. The sample carries other DNA sequences with the same CDR3.

The TCR sequence derives from a man between 18 and 29 years old in good health. The sequencing input was naive CD8+ T cells sorted from blood. What the cell subset or site label conveys for this sample: CD45RA+CCR7+.

The CDR3 protein sequence reads: CASSLQSNYGYTF. Here is the DNA: TGTGCCAGCAGCTTACAGTCTAACTATGGCTACACCTTC. The V and J segments used are TRBV27 and TRBJ1-2, with the identity of the D gene unclear. CDR1 and CDR2 (MNHEY, SMNVEV) derive from the germline V gene (reference sequence). Including the terminal cysteine and phenylalanine, the CDR3 comprises 13 residues. The read is trimmed to its CDR3 DNA, 39 bases read in frame from base 1. Trimming at the junction amounts to 6 bases on V and 0 bases on J, and the germline ends lie 8 bases apart.